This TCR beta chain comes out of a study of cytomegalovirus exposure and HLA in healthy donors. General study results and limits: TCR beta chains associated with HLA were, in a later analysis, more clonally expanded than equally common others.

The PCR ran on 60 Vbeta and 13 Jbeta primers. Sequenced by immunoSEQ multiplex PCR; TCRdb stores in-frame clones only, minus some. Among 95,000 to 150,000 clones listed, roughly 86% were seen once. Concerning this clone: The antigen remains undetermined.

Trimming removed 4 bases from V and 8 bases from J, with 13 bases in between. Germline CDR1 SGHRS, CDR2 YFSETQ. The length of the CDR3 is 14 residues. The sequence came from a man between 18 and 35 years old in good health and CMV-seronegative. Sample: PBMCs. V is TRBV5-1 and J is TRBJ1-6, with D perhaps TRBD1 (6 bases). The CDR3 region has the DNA TGCGCCAGCAGCGGAGGGGGGGCTGATTCACCCCTCCACTTT. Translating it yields CASSGGGADSPLHF.